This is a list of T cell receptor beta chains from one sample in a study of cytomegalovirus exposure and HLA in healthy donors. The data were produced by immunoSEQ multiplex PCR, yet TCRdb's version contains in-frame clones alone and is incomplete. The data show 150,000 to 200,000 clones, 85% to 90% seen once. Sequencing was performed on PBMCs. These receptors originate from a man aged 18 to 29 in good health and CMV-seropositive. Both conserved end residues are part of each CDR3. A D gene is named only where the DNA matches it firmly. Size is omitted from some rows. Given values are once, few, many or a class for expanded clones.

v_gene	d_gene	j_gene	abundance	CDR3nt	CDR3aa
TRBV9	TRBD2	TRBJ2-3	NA	TGTGCCAGCAGCGTAATAGCGGGAGGGGCTCGGGCAGATACGCAGTATTTT	CASSVIAGGARADTQYF
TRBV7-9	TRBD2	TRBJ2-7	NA	TGTGCCAGCAGCGGACGGCTGGGACTAGCCGACTACGAGCAGTACTTC	CASSGRLGLADYEQYF
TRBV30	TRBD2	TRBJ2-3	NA	TGTGCCTGGAGTGGGGCGGGAGGGCCTGGGGATACGCAGTATTTT	CAWSGAGGPGDTQYF
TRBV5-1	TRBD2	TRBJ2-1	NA	TGCGCCAGCAGCTCTAGCGGGAACAATGAGCAGTTCTTC	CASSSSGNNEQFF
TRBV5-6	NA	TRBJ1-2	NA	TGTGCCAGCAGCACACAAATGGGCCTTGGACCTTATAGCGGGAGCTACACCTTC	CASSTQMGLGPYSGSYTF
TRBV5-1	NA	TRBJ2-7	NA	TGCGCCAGCAGTCTCTCTACGGACGAGCAGTACTTC	CASSLSTDEQYF
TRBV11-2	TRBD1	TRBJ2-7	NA	TGTGCCAGCAGCTTAGCCGGGACAGGGAATTACGAGCAGTACTTC	CASSLAGTGNYEQYF
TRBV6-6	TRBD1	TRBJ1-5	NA	TGTGCCAGCAGTGAGACAGGGGCGAGCAATCAGCCCCAGCATTTT	CASSETGASNQPQHF
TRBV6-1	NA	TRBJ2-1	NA	TGTGCCAGCAGGGATTACAGGGTTCACAATGAGCAGTTCTTC	CASRDYRVHNEQFF
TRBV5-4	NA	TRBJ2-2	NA	TGTGCCAGCAGCCTGAACCCTTTAGCCGGGGAGCTGTTTTTT	CASSLNPLAGELFF
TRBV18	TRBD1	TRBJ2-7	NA	TGTGCCAGCTCACCTCAGCCGGGACAGGGCTACGAGCAGTACTTC	CASSPQPGQGYEQYF
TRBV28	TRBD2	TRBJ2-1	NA	TGTGCCAGCAGTCCCTCAGCGGGAGGGCGGAATGAGCAGTTCTTC	CASSPSAGGRNEQFF
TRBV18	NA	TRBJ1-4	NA	TGTGCCAGCTCACGAGGGGAGGATGAAAAACTGTTTTTT	CASSRGEDEKLFF
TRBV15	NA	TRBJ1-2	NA	TGTGCCACCAGCAGAACAGGGAACTATGGCTACACCTTC	CATSRTGNYGYTF
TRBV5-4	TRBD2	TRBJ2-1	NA	TGTGCCAGCAGCTTGCTAGCGGGAGGTAATGAGCAGTTCTTC	CASSLLAGGNEQFF
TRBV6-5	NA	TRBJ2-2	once	TGTGCCAGCAGTTACGGGGGGGCGGCCACCGGGGAGCTGTTTTTT	CASSYGGAATGELFF
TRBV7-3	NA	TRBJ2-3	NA	TGTGCCAGCAGCTTACTAGGGAGTGCGGCAGATACGCAGTATTTT	CASSLLGSAADTQYF
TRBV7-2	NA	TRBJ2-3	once	TGTGCCAGCAGCTTAGTCCAGGTTAGCACAGATACGCAGTATTTT	CASSLVQVSTDTQYF
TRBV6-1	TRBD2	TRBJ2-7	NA	TGTGCCAGCACCTTAGCGGGAGGCGACGAGCAGTACTTC	CASTLAGGDEQYF
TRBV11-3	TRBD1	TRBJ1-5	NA	TGTGCCAGCAGCTTAGATCGACAGGGGGCAAATCAGCCCCAGCATTTT	CASSLDRQGANQPQHF
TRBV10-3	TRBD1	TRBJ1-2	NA	TGTGCCACTATGGGACAGACAGGTGGTGGCTACACCTTC	CATMGQTGGGYTF
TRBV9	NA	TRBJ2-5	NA	TGTGCCAGCAGCGTAGACGGCCAGGGTGTGGAGACCCAGTACTTC	CASSVDGQGVETQYF
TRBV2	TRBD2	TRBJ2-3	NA	TGTGCCAGCAAGGTATTAAGCGGGAGGAGCACAGATACGCAGTATTTT	CASKVLSGRSTDTQYF